Below, one T cell receptor beta chain is given with its context. This record comes from a study of blood T cell repertoires in COVID-19. Data came from immunoSEQ multiplex PCR; TCRdb stores just in-frame clones and leaves some out. The profile covers 300,000 to 350,000 clones, with roughly 88% appearing a single time and over 4.5% taken by the ten largest. Each recovered donor of Cohort 3 presented with two negative PCRs, clearance, or symptom resolution. V lost 0 bases and J lost 9, with 15 bases in between. The CDR3 is 16 amino acids. From germline, CDR1 is MNHEY and CDR2 SVGAGI. The V and J genes are TRBV6-5 and TRBJ1-6; TRBD1 is a possible D gene (5 bases). The sequence was obtained from a man aged 30 to 39 who had recovered from COVID-19. The sample taken for sequencing was PBMCs or T cells enriched from blood (not recorded which). The CDR3 DNA sequence: TGTGCCAGCAGTTACTCTTCCCCAGGAGGGGTTTCACCCCTCCACTTT. Its protein is CASSYSSPGGVSPLHF.